This T cell receptor (beta chain) was documented in a study of molecular identifiers for immune sequencing clone quantification. MiXCR, applied by TCRdb to the PCR reads, yields one record per CDR3 protein. This sample has about 630,000 distinct CDR3 sequences, with roughly 27% found just once. This clonotype occurred a few times. The antigen is not known. General study findings and limits: Whereas clones above 20 RNA copies held under 1% of naive-cell molecules, they held over 97% of effector molecules.

The receptor was derived from a human donor in good health. Some libraries in this study had Jurkat cell RNA spiked in. The sequenced material came from naive CD8+ T cells from blood, with Jurkat cell RNA spiked in. Subset denoted: FACS-sorted CD8+CD4-CCR7+CD45RA+ naive T cells.

The CDR3 nucleotides read TGCGCCAGCAGCCAAGAAGTAGGGACCTTAGCCAAAAACATTCAGTACTTC. Amino acids: CASSQEVGTLAKNIQYF. The V and J genes are TRBV4-3 and TRBJ2-4, with D possibly being TRBD1 or TRBD2 (5 bases each). The CDR3 totals 17 residues. Germline CDR1 is LGHNA and CDR2 is YSLEER. The V end was cut by 0 bases, the J end by 0 bases, with 12 bases between.